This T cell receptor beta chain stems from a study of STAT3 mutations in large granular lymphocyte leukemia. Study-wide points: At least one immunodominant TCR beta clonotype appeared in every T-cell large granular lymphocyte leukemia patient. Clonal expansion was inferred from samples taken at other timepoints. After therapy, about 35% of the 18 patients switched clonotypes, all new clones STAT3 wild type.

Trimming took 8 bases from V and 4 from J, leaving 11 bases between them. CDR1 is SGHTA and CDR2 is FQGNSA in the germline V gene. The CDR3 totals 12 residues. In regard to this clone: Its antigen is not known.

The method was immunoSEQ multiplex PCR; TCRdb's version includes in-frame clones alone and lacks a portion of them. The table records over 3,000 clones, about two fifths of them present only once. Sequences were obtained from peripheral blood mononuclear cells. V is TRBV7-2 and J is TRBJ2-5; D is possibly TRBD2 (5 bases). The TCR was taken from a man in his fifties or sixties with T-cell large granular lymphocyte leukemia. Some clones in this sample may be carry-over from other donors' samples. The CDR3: CASSRDRETQYF. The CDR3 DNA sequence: TGTGCCAGCTCCCGGGATAGAGAGACCCAGTACTTC. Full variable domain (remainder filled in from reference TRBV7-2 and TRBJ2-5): GAGVSQSPSNKVTEKGKDVELRCDPISGHTALYWYRQSLGQGLEFLIYFQGNSAPDKSGLPSDRFSAERTGGSVSTLTIQRTQQEDSAVYLCASSRDRETQYFGPGTRLLVL.